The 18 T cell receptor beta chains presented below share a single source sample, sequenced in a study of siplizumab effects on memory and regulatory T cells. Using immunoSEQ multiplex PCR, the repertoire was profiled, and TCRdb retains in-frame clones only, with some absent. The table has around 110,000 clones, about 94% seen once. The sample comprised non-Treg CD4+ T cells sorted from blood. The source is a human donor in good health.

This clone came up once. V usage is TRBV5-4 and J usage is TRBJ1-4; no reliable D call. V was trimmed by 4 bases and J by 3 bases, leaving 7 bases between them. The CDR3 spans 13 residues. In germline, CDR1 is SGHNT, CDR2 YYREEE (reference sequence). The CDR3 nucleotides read TGTGCCAGCAGCCTGACATCTAATGAAAAACTGTTTTTT. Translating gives CASSLTSNEKLFF.

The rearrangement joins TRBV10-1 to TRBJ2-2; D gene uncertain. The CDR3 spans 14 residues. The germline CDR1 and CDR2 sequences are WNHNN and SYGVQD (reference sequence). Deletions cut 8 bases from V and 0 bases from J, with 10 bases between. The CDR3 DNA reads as TGCGCCAGCCCAGAACTGACGAACACCGGGGAGCTGTTTTTT. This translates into CASPELTNTGELFF.

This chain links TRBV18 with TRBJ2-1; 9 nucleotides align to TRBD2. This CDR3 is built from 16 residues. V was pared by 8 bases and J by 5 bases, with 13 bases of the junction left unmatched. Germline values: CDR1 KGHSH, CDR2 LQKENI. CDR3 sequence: CASSNRASGKDNEQFF. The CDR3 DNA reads TGTGCCAGCAGCAACAGGGCTAGCGGGAAGGACAATGAGCAGTTCTTC.

The CDR3 region is CASSLGPGTGTYEQYF. The CDR3, as DNA: TGTGCCAGCAGCTTGGGACCCGGGACAGGGACCTACGAGCAGTACTTC. The rearrangement joins TRBV5-5 to TRBJ2-7, with 9 bases fitting TRBD1. Germline loops: CDR1 SGHKS, CDR2 YYEKEE (reference sequence). The CDR3 is 16 amino acids. The J segment lost 2 bases and the V segment lost 0 bases, leaving 6 bases of the junction unmatched.

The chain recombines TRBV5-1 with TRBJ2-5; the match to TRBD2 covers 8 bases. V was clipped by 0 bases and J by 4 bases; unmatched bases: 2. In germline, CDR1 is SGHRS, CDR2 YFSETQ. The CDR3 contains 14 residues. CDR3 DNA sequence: TGCGCCAGCAGCTTGGGACTAGCGCGAGAGACCCAGTACTTC. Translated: CASSLGLARETQYF.

CDR3 sequence: CASSPTGGNSGNTIYF. The CDR3 nucleotides are TGTGCCAGCTCACCTACAGGAGGCAACTCTGGAAACACCATATATTTT. This sequence joins TRBV18 and TRBJ1-3; D possibly corresponds to TRBD1 (5 bases). V gave up 3 bases and J gave up 0 bases, with 12 bases separating them. CDR3 length: 16 amino acids. The germline V gene has CDR1 KGHSH and CDR2 LQKENI.

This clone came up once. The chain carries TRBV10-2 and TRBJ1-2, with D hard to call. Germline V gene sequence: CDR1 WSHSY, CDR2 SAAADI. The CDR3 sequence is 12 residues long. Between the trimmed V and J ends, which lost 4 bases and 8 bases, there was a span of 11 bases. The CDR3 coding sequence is TGCGCCAGCAGTGGGCCCGACGGCGGCTACACCTTC. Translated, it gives CASSGPDGGYTF.

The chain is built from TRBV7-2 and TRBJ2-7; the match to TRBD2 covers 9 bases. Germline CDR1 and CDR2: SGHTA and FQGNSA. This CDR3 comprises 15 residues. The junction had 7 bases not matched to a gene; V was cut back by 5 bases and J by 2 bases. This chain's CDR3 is CASSLRLAEPYEQYF. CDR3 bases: TGTGCCAGCAGCCTTAGACTAGCGGAGCCCTACGAGCAGTACTTC. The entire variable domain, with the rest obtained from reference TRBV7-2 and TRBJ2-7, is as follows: GAGVSQSPSNKVTEKGKDVELRCDPISGHTALYWYRQSLGQGLEFLIYFQGNSAPDKSGLPSDRFSAERTGGSVSTLTIQRTQQEDSAVYLCASSLRLAEPYEQYFGPGTRLTVT.

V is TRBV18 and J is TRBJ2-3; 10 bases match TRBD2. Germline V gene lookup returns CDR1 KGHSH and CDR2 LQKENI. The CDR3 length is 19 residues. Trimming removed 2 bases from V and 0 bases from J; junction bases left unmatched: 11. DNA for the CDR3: TGTGCCAGCTCACCAATCGGGCTAGCGGGGGCCTCTAGCACAGATACGCAGTATTTT. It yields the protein CASSPIGLAGASSTDTQYF. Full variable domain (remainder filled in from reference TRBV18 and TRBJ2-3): NAGVMQNPRHLVRRRGQEARLRCSPMKGHSHVYWYRQLPEEGLKFMVYLQKENIIDESGMPKERFSAEFPKEGPSILRIQQVVRGDSAAYFCASSPIGLAGASSTDTQYFGPGTRLTVL.

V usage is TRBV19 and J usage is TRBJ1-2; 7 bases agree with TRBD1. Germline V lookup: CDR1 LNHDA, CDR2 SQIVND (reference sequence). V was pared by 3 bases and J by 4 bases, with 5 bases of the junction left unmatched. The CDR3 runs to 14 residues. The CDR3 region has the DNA TGTGCCAGTAGTATCGGGACAGTGACCTATGGCTACACCTTC. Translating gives CASSIGTVTYGYTF. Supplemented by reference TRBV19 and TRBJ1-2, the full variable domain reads DGGITQSPKYLFRKEGQNVTLSCEQNLNHDAMYWYRQDPGQGLRLIYYSQIVNDFQKGDIAEGYSVSREKKESFPLTVTSAQKNPTAFYLCASSIGTVTYGYTFGSGTRLTVV.

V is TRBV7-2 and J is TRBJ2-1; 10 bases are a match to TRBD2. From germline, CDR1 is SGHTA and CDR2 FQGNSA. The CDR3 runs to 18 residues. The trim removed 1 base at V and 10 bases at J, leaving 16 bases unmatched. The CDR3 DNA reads TGTGCCAGCAGCTTAGTAGGGGCTGCGGCTAGCGGGAGCGGGGAGCAGTTCTTC. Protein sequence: CASSLVGAAASGSGEQFF.

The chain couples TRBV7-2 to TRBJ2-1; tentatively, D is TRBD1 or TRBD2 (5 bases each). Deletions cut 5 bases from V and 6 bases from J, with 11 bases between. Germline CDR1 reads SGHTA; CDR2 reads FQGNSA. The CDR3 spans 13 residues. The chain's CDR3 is CASSPRGPNEQFF. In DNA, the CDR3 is TGTGCCAGCAGCCCACGGGGCCCCAATGAGCAGTTCTTC.

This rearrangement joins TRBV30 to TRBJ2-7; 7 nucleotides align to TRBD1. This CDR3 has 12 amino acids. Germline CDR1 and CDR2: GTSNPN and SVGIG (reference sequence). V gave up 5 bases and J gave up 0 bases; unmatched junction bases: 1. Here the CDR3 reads CAWGQDSYEQYF. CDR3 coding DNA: TGTGCCTGGGGACAGGACTCCTACGAGCAGTACTTC.

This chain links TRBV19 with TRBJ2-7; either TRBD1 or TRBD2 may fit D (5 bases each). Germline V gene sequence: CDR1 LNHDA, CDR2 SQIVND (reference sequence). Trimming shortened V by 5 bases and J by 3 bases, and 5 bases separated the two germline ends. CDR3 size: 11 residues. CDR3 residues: CASSGGYEQYF. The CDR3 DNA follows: TGTGCCAGTAGTGGGGGCTACGAGCAGTACTTC. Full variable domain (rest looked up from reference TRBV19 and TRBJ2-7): DGGITQSPKYLFRKEGQNVTLSCEQNLNHDAMYWYRQDPGQGLRLIYYSQIVNDFQKGDIAEGYSVSREKKESFPLTVTSAQKNPTAFYLCASSGGYEQYFGPGTRLTVT.

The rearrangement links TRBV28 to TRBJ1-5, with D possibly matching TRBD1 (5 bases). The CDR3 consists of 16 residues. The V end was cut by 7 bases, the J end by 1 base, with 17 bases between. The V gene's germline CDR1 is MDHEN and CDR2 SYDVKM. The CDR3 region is CASTPGGEGSNQPQHF. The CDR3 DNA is TGTGCCAGCACCCCGGGGGGGGAAGGGAGCAATCAGCCCCAGCATTTT.

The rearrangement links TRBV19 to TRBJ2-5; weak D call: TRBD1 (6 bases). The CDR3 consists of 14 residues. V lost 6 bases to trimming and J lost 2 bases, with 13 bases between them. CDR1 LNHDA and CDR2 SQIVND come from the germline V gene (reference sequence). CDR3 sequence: CASRSRGGQETQYF. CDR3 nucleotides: TGTGCCAGTAGGTCCAGGGGTGGGCAAGAGACCCAGTACTTC.

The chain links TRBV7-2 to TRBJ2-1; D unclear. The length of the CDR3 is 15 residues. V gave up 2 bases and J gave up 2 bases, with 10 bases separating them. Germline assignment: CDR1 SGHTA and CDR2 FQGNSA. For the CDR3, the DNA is TGTGCCAGCAGCTTACAGGTTAGCACCTACAATGAGCAGTTCTTC. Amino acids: CASSLQVSTYNEQFF.

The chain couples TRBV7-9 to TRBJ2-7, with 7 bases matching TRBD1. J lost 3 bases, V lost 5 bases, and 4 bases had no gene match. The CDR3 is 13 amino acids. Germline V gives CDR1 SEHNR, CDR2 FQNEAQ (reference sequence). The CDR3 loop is CASSTGQFYEQYF. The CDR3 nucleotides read TGTGCCAGCAGCACGGGACAGTTCTACGAGCAGTACTTC.